The clone carrying this T cell receptor (beta chain) was observed a few times. Its target is not known. Germline loops: CDR1 MNHNY, CDR2 SVGAGI (reference sequence). Trimming removed 2 bases from V and 13 bases from J; junction bases left unmatched: 21. CDR3 length: 17 amino acids. This record comes from a study of early T cells in non-severe SARS-CoV-2 infection. Study details: The input, bulk RNA from unsorted whole blood, was sequenced, and chains were unpaired. Study results and caveats: VDJdb matches were skewed toward anti-spike CD8 T cell responses.

Unique molecular identifiers tagged individual cDNA molecules. TCRdb called the 5' RACE reads again in MiXCR, with one record for every CDR3 protein. The sample includes over 75,000 distinct CDR3 sequences, about 13% of them seen just once. This sequence joins TRBV6-6 and TRBJ1-1; 8 positions match TRBD1. Sequencing was performed on whole blood. The TCR comes from an adult who was a healthcare worker with PCR-confirmed SARS-CoV-2 infection or an uninfected control (not recorded which). DNA for the CDR3: TGTGCCAGCAGTTACAATTCCGGGACAGGTCGTTTGTATCAGGGTTTCTTT. It codes for CASSYNSGTGRLYQGFF.